The TCR beta chain described here comes from a study of neoadjuvant nivolumab and ipilimumab in lung cancer. Sequenced by immunoSEQ multiplex PCR; TCRdb stores in-frame clones only, minus some. In the table there are roughly 49,000 clones, approximately 90% of which are singletons. The CDR3 is 17 amino acids. With V trimmed by 1 base and J by 0 bases, 6 bases remained unmatched. Germline CDR1 LGHNA, CDR2 YSLEER. The gene calls are TRBV4-3 and TRBJ2-5; TRBD2 agrees at 9 bases. This clonotype was obtained from an adult with non-small cell lung cancer. Some clones in this sample may be carry-over from other donors' samples. Sequencing used blood, obtained before neoadjuvant nivolumab, alone or with ipilimumab. CDR3 protein: CASSQGPAGGYQETQYF. The CDR3 nucleotides read TGCGCCAGCAGCCAAGGGCCGGCGGGAGGGTACCAAGAGACCCAGTACTTC.